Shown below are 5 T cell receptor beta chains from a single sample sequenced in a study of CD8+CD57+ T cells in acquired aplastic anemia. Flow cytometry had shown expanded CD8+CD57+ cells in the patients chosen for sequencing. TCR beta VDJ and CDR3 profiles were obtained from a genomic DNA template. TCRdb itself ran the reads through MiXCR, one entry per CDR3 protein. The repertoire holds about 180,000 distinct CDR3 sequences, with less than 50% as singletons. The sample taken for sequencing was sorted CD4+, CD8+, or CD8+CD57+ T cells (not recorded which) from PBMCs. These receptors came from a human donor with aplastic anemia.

The CDR3 is CATSRGRVLAFF. CDR3 coding DNA: TGTGCCACCAGCAGAGGCAGGGTCCTAGCTTTCTTT. The rearrangement joins TRBV15 to TRBJ1-1; a weak D match, TRBD1 (5 bases). Trimming took off 1 base at V and 10 bases at J, with 10 bases between the two ends. The CDR3 length is 12 residues. Per the germline V gene, CDR1 is LNHNV and CDR2 is YYDKDF (reference sequence).

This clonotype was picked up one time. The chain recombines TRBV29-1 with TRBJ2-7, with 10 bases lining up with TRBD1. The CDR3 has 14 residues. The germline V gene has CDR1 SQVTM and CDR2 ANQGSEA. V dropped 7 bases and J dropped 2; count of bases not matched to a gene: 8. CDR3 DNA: TGCAGCGGCTTTACCGGGACAGGGGCCTACGAGCAGTACTTC. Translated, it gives CSGFTGTGAYEQYF.

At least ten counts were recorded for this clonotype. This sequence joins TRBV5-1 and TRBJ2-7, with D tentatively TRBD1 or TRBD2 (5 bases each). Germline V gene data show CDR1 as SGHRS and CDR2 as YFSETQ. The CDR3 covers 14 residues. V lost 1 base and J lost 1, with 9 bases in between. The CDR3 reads CASSLRDPSYEQYF. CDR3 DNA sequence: TGCGCCAGCAGCTTGAGGGACCCTTCCTACGAGCAGTACTTC.

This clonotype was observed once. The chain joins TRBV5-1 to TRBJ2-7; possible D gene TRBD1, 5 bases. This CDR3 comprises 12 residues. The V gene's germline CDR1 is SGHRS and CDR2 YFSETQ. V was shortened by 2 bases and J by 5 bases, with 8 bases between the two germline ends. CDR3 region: CASSLQEDEQYF. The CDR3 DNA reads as TGCGCCAGCAGCTTACAGGAAGACGAGCAGTACTTC. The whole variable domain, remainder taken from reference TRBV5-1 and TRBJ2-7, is KAGVTQTPRYLIKTRGQQVTLSCSPISGHRSVSWYQQTPGQGLQFLFEYFSETQRNKGNFPGRFSGRQFSNSRSEMNVSTLELGDSALYLCASSLQEDEQYFGPGTRLTVT.

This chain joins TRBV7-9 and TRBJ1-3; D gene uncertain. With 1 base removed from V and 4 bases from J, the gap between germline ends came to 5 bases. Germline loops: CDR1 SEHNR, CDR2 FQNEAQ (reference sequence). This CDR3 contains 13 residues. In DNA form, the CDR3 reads TGTGCCAGCAGCTTAGGGGAGGGAAACACCATATATTTT. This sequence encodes CASSLGEGNTIYF. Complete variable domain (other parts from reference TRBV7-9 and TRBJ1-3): DTGVSQNPRHKITKRGQNVTFRCDPISEHNRLYWYRQTLGQGPEFLTYFQNEAQLEKSRLLSDRFSAERPKGSFSTLEIQRTEQGDSAMYLCASSLGEGNTIYFGEGSWLTVV.